The subject of this entry is one T cell receptor (beta chain). The data were obtained in a study of tumor T cells in aggressive B-cell lymphoma. This table comes from immunoSEQ multiplex PCR, and its TCRdb copy is limited to in-frame clones, with some not included. The sample carries approximately 7,900 clones, under 85% recorded once. V shed 6 bases, J shed 7 bases, and the junction held 9 bases outside the gene matches. The CDR3 is 15 residues long. Germline loops: CDR1 MNHEY, CDR2 SMNVEV (reference sequence). Sequenced sample: tumor tissue. The clonotype originates from an adult with diffuse large B cell lymphoma. V and J are TRBV27 and TRBJ1-5; 10 bases are shared with TRBD1. CDR3 residues: CASRLRQGARQPQHF. As DNA, the CDR3 is TGTGCCAGCAGACTCAGACAGGGGGCTCGGCAGCCCCAGCATTTT.